What follows are 16 T cell receptor beta chains derived from one specimen sequenced in a study of blood T cell repertoires in COVID-19. Only in-frame clones appear in the TCRdb table, and some are missing; sequencing was by immunoSEQ multiplex PCR. The sample yields some 140,000 clones, 70% to 80% seen once. The sample consisted of peripheral blood. All receptors derive from a man between 60 and 75 years old with acute or convalescent COVID-19.

The chain couples TRBV7-8 to TRBJ1-3; D not resolved. Germline V gives CDR1 SGHVS, CDR2 FQNEAQ. V was shortened by 3 bases and J by 0 bases, with 9 bases between the two germline ends. CDR3 length equals 15 residues. CDR3 residues: CASSFTRSSGNTIYF. The CDR3, as DNA: TGTGCCAGCAGCTTTACTCGGAGCTCTGGAAACACCATATATTTT.

The rearrangement links TRBV11-2 to TRBJ2-3; no reliable D call. The V and J ends lost 5 bases and 5 bases respectively, with 11 bases between them. Per the germline V gene, CDR1 is SGHAT and CDR2 is FQNNGV. This CDR3 is built from 13 residues. The CDR3 sequence is CASSRSEIDTQYF. The CDR3 nucleotides are TGTGCCAGCAGCCGGAGCGAGATAGATACGCAGTATTTT.

CDR3 loop: CASSVGLDTIYF. The CDR3 DNA reads as TGTGCCAGCAGCGTAGGTTTAGACACCATATATTTT. V usage is TRBV9 and J usage is TRBJ1-3; D unclear. Germline V gene lookup returns CDR1 SGDLS and CDR2 YYNGEE. The V end lost 0 bases, the J end lost 8 bases, and 6 bases lay between the germline ends. CDR3 length: 12 residues.

This clone was seen only a few times. V gene TRBV10-3 combines with J gene TRBJ1-5; D might be TRBD1 (5 bases). Trimming took 4 bases from V and 5 from J, leaving 6 bases between them. CDR3 length equals 12 residues. Germline CDR1 and CDR2: ENHRY and SYGVKD. In DNA form, the CDR3 reads TGTGCCATCAGTGGGGGGGATCAGCCCCAGCATTTT. Translation: CAISGGDQPQHF.

CDR3 DNA: TGCGCCAGCAGCTCAGCGGGAGTGGACGAGCAGTACTTC. Encoded protein: CASSSAGVDEQYF. This rearrangement joins TRBV5-1 to TRBJ2-7; TRBD2 aligns across 8 bases. Germline loops: CDR1 SGHRS, CDR2 YFSETQ. The CDR3 totals 13 residues. Trimming at V came to 3 bases and at J to 5 bases, leaving 4 bases not matched to a gene.

This clone was observed a handful of times. V is TRBV7-2 and J is TRBJ1-2; D call uncertain. CDR3 size: 15 residues. Germline CDR1 is SGHTA and CDR2 is FQGNSA. The ends were cut back, 2 bases at V and 1 base at J, with 11 bases in the middle. The CDR3 here is CASSLPGGINYGYTF. CDR3 DNA: TGTGCCAGCAGCTTACCAGGTGGAATTAACTATGGCTACACCTTC.

Here the CDR3 DNA reads TGTGCCAGCAGTTTGGGACAGAGGGACGGCGATGAGCAGTTCTTC. This codes for CASSLGQRDGDEQFF. The chain carries TRBV6-6 and TRBJ2-1, with 7 positions matching TRBD1. This CDR3 comprises 15 residues. Germline CDR1 reads MNHNY; CDR2 reads SVGAGI (reference sequence). With 4 bases clipped from V and 8 bases from J, the junction kept 11 bases outside the gene matches.

A few counts support this clone. The rearrangement links TRBV6-1 to TRBJ1-2; unclear D gene. The CDR3 has 15 residues. V gave up 1 base and J gave up 4 bases, with 13 bases separating them. Germline-derived CDR1 and CDR2 are MNHNS and SASEGT. The CDR3 protein is CASSEGFTGSYGYTF. In nucleotides, the CDR3 is TGTGCCAGCAGTGAAGGATTTACGGGGAGCTATGGCTACACCTTC.

V is TRBV7-2 and J is TRBJ1-5; 9 bases fit TRBD1. Germline V CDR1 and CDR2: SGHTA, FQGNSA. J gave up 3 bases and V 1 base, and 1 base lay outside the gene matches. The length of the CDR3 is 15 residues. The CDR3 reads CASSLGTGANQPQHF. Written as DNA, the CDR3 is TGTGCCAGCAGCTTAGGGACAGGGGCCAATCAGCCCCAGCATTTT.

The rearrangement joins TRBV28 to TRBJ1-6; perhaps TRBD1 as D (5 bases). CDR3 length: 15 amino acids. Germline V gene sequence: CDR1 MDHEN, CDR2 SYDVKM. V lost 5 bases and J 0 bases, leaving 8 bases between the germline ends. The CDR3 protein is CASSVGGSYNSPLHF. CDR3 nucleotides: TGTGCCAGCAGTGTGGGGGGCTCCTATAATTCACCCCTCCACTTT.

Comment on this clone: Other DNA sequences from this sample encode an identical CDR3 as well. The rearrangement uses TRBV20-1 and TRBJ2-3; D not certain. The germline V gene encodes CDR1 DFQATT and CDR2 SNEGSKA (reference sequence). The V end was cut by 6 bases, the J end by 2 bases, with 6 bases between. The CDR3 extends over 11 amino acids. The CDR3 is CSARVTDTQYF. The CDR3 DNA follows: TGCAGTGCACGGGTCACAGATACGCAGTATTTT.

The chain couples TRBV5-5 to TRBJ1-1; 9 nucleotides line up with TRBD1. The CDR3 contains 15 residues. The trim removed 4 bases at V and 4 bases at J, leaving 8 bases unmatched. From germline, CDR1 is SGHKS and CDR2 YYEKEE (reference sequence). The CDR3 is CASSMDRGWSTEAFF. For the CDR3, the DNA is TGTGCCAGCAGCATGGACAGGGGTTGGAGCACTGAAGCTTTCTTT.

The V gene is TRBV6-6, the J gene TRBJ1-1; D is unresolved. Germline-derived CDR1 and CDR2 are MNHNY and SVGAGI (reference sequence). V shed 5 bases and J shed 0 bases, with 13 bases lying between them. This CDR3 has 15 residues. The CDR3 is CASSIPDILNTEAFF. The CDR3, as DNA: TGTGCCAGCAGTATACCAGATATATTGAACACTGAAGCTTTCTTT.

CDR3 nucleotide sequence: TGTGCCAGCTCACCTAGGAGCAGGGTGGGCACCGGGGAGCTGTTTTTT. This sequence encodes CASSPRSRVGTGELFF. The V gene is TRBV18, the J gene TRBJ2-2; the D gene is possibly TRBD1 (5 bases). This CDR3 comprises 16 residues. Trimming pared 3 bases from V and 4 bases from J, leaving 15 bases between. Per germline, CDR1 KGHSH and CDR2 LQKENI.

J is TRBJ1-1 and V is TRBV2, with D tentatively TRBD1 (5 bases). Germline lookup yields CDR1 SNHLY and CDR2 FYNNEI. The CDR3 length is 14 residues. Trimming took 10 bases from V and 0 from J, leaving 15 bases between them. CDR3 in amino acids: CATLGGVMNTEAFF. DNA for the CDR3: TGTGCCACCTTGGGGGGGGTCATGAACACTGAAGCTTTCTTT.

Comments on this clone: One end of the junction is discordant with germline, which a read error may explain. The rearrangement joins TRBV6-2 or TRBV6-3 to TRBJ2-7; 12 bases match TRBD2. Germline CDR1 reads MNHEY; CDR2 reads SVGEGT. This CDR3 comprises 12 residues. CDR3 in amino acids: CASSYGLAGWDF. DNA for the CDR3: TGTGCCAGCAGTTACGGACTAGCGGGATGGGACTTC.